This TCR beta chain was recorded in a study of blood T cell repertoires in COVID-19. For the study at large: Spain, Italy and the United States supplied samples that represented acute and convalescent COVID-19. T cells, B-cell-depleted T cells, or PBMCs supplied cDNA or gDNA.

As originally analysed: Cell counts per sample came from amplifying reference gene primers. Profiled with immunoSEQ multiplex PCR; TCRdb holds only in-frame clones, not every one. V and J calls plus clone size are reproduced from that table; the DNA served to infer D and trimming. Among roughly 120,000 clones listed, around 74% were seen once. Germline values: CDR1 KGHSH, CDR2 LQKENI. The CDR3 totals 17 residues. With 3 bases clipped from V and 2 bases from J, the junction kept 12 bases outside the gene matches. This clone appeared once. The gene calls are TRBV18 and TRBJ2-7; 8 bases match TRBD1. The sample comprised peripheral blood. This TCR was recovered from a man of 80 years or more with COVID-19, enrolled during active disease. The CDR3 region is CASSPGTGRSGTYEQYF. In DNA, the CDR3 is TGTGCCAGCTCACCTGGGACAGGAAGGTCCGGAACCTACGAGCAGTACTTC.